The clone carrying this T cell receptor (beta chain) was counted at least ten times. Its antigen is unidentified. It was with previously described methods and listed TCR primers that bulk TCR libraries were made. TCRdb analysed the PCR reads with MiXCR anew, one entry per CDR3 protein. The table includes approximately 100,000 distinct CDR3 sequences, over 30% detected once. The ends lost 0 bases at V and 2 bases at J; junction bases unmatched: 4. The germline gives CDR1 DFQATT, CDR2 SNEGSKA (reference sequence). The CDR3 loop spans 15 amino acids. This entry comes from a study of molecular identifiers for immune sequencing clone quantification. General observations from the study: Barcode-sharing identical TCR molecules could underestimate highly expanded clone sizes.

The chain employs TRBV20-1 and TRBJ2-7; 10 bases map to TRBD2. This clonotype originated in a human donor in good health. Some libraries in this study had Jurkat cell RNA spiked in. The specimen sequenced was naive CD8+ T cells from blood, with Jurkat cell RNA spiked in. Subset defined: FACS-sorted CD8+CD4-CCR7+CD45RA+ naive T cells. The CDR3 protein is CSAREVAGGTYEQYF. CDR3 nucleotides: TGCAGTGCTAGAGAAGTAGCGGGGGGCACCTACGAGCAGTACTTC.